Listed here are 22 T cell receptor beta chains from one sample, sequenced in a study of blood T cell repertoires in COVID-19. Here immunoSEQ multiplex PCR was the method, and the copy in TCRdb shows in-frame clones only, minus some. The sample has 210,000 or so clones; about 88% are singletons. Sequencing was done on a sample of peripheral blood. The origin of the receptors is a woman aged 40-49 years who had recovered from COVID-19.

This chain's CDR3 is CASSSPLAGTDTQYF. As DNA, the CDR3 is TGTGCCAGCAGCTCCCCCCTAGCGGGCACAGATACGCAGTATTTT. This chain links TRBV5-4 with TRBJ2-3; TRBD2 agrees at 7 bases. From germline, CDR1 is SGHNT and CDR2 YYREEE (reference sequence). CDR3 size: 15 residues. V was pared by 3 bases and J by 1 base, with 5 bases of the junction left unmatched. The full variable domain, rest sourced from reference TRBV5-4 and TRBJ2-3, is ETGVTQSPTHLIKTRGQQVTLRCSSQSGHNTVSWYQQALGQGPQFIFQYYREEENGRGNFPPRFSGLQFPNYSSELNVNALELDDSALYLCASSSPLAGTDTQYFGPGTRLTVL.

Written as DNA, the CDR3 is TGTGCCAGCAGCTTAGGTCCGGGAGCAATCCAAGAGACCCAGTACTTC. Its protein is CASSLGPGAIQETQYF. This chain uses TRBV7-3 with TRBJ2-5; D might be TRBD2 (6 bases). CDR1 is SGHTA, CDR2 FQGTGA, per germline. The CDR3 consists of 16 residues. V was cut by 2 bases and J by 1 base, with 14 bases left in between.

The table lists this clone with a count of one. The genes are TRBV2 and TRBJ1-4; tentatively, D is TRBD1 (6 bases). The V end was cut by 6 bases, the J end by 14 bases, with 10 bases between. This CDR3 has 10 residues. Germline-derived CDR1 and CDR2 are SNHLY and FYNNEI. This CDR3 is CASSRTVLFF. The CDR3 DNA is TGTGCCAGCAGCAGGACAGTTCTGTTTTTT.

The chain carries TRBV6-5 and TRBJ1-5; 10 bases match TRBD1. Germline CDR1 and CDR2: MNHEY and SVGAGI. After removal of 4 bases from V and 7 bases from J, the junction contained 10 bases not matched to a gene. The CDR3 spans 16 residues. The DNA of the CDR3 is TGTGCCAGCAGTTTGATGGGGACAGGGGAGGGACAGCCCCAGCATTTT. Amino acid sequence: CASSLMGTGEGQPQHF.

The rearrangement joins TRBV7-8 to TRBJ1-1; the D is unclear. V lost 5 bases and J lost 5, with 21 bases in between. CDR1 and CDR2 (germline): SGHVS, FQNEAQ. The CDR3 extends over 16 amino acids. DNA for the CDR3: TGTGCCAGCAGCCTCAGGTCATCCACGGGAGTGACTGAAGCTTTCTTT. Translating it yields CASSLRSSTGVTEAFF.

The chain carries TRBV19 and TRBJ2-1; tentatively, D is TRBD1 (6 bases). Trimming shortened V by 2 bases and J by 4 bases, and 21 bases separated the two germline ends. The CDR3 consists of 18 residues. CDR1 and CDR2 (germline): LNHDA, SQIVND (reference sequence). This CDR3 reads CASSISMAPGTRYNEQFF. The CDR3 DNA follows: TGTGCCAGTAGTATAAGTATGGCGCCCGGGACAAGATACAATGAGCAGTTCTTC.

The rearrangement joins TRBV7-2 to TRBJ2-7; TRBD2 aligns across 14 bases. The CDR3 runs 15 residues. Unmatched junction bases numbered 4, after V lost 3 bases and J lost 6 bases. The V gene's germline CDR1 is SGHTA and CDR2 FQGNSA. DNA for the CDR3: TGTGCCAGCAGCTTTGGGGGACTAGCGGGAGTCGAGCAGTACTTC. Amino acid sequence: CASSFGGLAGVEQYF.

The chain links TRBV5-1 to TRBJ2-2, with TRBD1 as a possible D gene (6 bases). V lost 3 bases, J lost 3 bases, and 9 bases lay in between. The CDR3 has 14 residues. The germline V gene has CDR1 SGHRS and CDR2 YFSETQ. In nucleotides, the CDR3 is TGCGCCAGCAGCTCGGACAGTTACACCGGGGAGCTGTTTTTT. Its protein product is CASSSDSYTGELFF.

This chain links TRBV19 with TRBJ1-2; D is undetermined. Trimming cost V 6 bases and J 8 bases, with 13 bases left between them. The CDR3 totals 12 residues. Germline V gene lookup returns CDR1 LNHDA and CDR2 SQIVND (reference sequence). In DNA form, the CDR3 reads TGTGCCAGTAGCACAAATCGCCGCGGCTACACCTTC. It is translated as CASSTNRRGYTF.

The chain uses TRBV11-3 and TRBJ1-1, with 7 bases fitting TRBD1. The germline CDR1 and CDR2 sequences are SGHNT and YENEEA. The CDR3 is made up of 13 amino acids. The ends lost 5 bases at V and 3 bases at J; junction bases unmatched: 3. The CDR3 protein is CASSRGTDTEAFF. CDR3 DNA: TGTGCCAGCAGCAGGGGGACAGACACTGAAGCTTTCTTT. Looking up the rest from reference TRBV11-3 and TRBJ1-1 gives the full variable domain: EAGVVQSPRYKIIEKKQPVAFWCNPISGHNTLYWYLQNLGQGPELLIRYENEEAVDDSQLPKDRFSAERLKGVDSTLKIQPAELGDSAVYLCASSRGTDTEAFFGQGTRLTVV.

This sequence joins TRBV2 and TRBJ1-2; D possibly corresponds to TRBD1 (6 bases). Per germline, CDR1 SNHLY and CDR2 FYNNEI. The V and J ends lost 6 bases and 7 bases respectively, with 12 bases between them. This CDR3 is built from 12 residues. The CDR3: CASRYRVSGYTF. The CDR3 DNA is TGTGCCAGCAGATACAGGGTTAGTGGCTACACCTTC.

The V call is TRBV28, the J call TRBJ1-6, with TRBD1 matching over 8 bases. The CDR3 length is 14 residues. Looked up from germline, CDR1 is MDHEN and CDR2 is SYDVKM. The J segment lost 10 bases and the V segment lost 5 bases, leaving 7 bases of the junction unmatched. The CDR3 nucleotides are TGTGCCAGCAGTCCCGGACAGGGTGGCTCACCCCTCCACTTT. Translating it yields CASSPGQGGSPLHF.

V gene TRBV7-2 combines with J gene TRBJ1-4, with D hard to call. Trimming removed 1 base from V and 0 bases from J, with 9 bases in between. This CDR3 comprises 16 residues. Germline CDR1 and CDR2: SGHTA and FQGNSA. The CDR3 coding sequence is TGTGCCAGCAGCTTAGTGTCCCAGGCAACTAATGAAAAACTGTTTTTT. Its protein product is CASSLVSQATNEKLFF.

The V gene is TRBV19, the J gene TRBJ2-7; D is possibly TRBD1 (6 bases). Trimming removed 4 bases at V and 5 bases at J, with 12 bases between. The germline gives CDR1 LNHDA, CDR2 SQIVND (reference sequence). CDR3 length equals 13 residues. The CDR3 loop is CASSSRGNHEQYF. CDR3 bases: TGTGCCAGTAGTAGCAGGGGCAACCACGAGCAGTACTTC.

The chain employs TRBV29-1 and TRBJ2-3; the D is unclear. CDR1 SQVTM and CDR2 ANQGSEA come from the germline V gene. V was trimmed by 1 base and J by 1 base, leaving 3 bases between them. This CDR3 is 12 amino acids long. DNA of the CDR3: TGCAGCGTTGAAGCTGGCACAGATACGCAGTATTTT. Protein product: CSVEAGTDTQYF.

This clone appeared once. DNA for the CDR3: TGTGCCAGTAGCGGGACGGGTACCTACGAGCAGTACTTC. Amino acids: CASSGTGTYEQYF. The rearrangement uses TRBV28 and TRBJ2-7; 8 positions agree with TRBD2. The junction had 6 bases not matched to a gene; V was cut back by 9 bases and J by 2 bases. Germline V gene data show CDR1 as MDHEN and CDR2 as SYDVKM. This CDR3 has 13 amino acids.

The chain employs TRBV7-9 and TRBJ2-1, with TRBD2 matching 7 bases. The CDR3 contains 18 residues. Germline V CDR1 and CDR2: SEHNR, FQNEAQ (reference sequence). Trimming at V came to 5 bases and at J to 5 bases, leaving 18 bases not matched to a gene. CDR3 residues: CASSEPGGRLVFHNEQFF. In nucleotides, the CDR3 is TGTGCCAGCAGCGAGCCGGGAGGACGACTCGTTTTCCACAATGAGCAGTTCTTC.

The J gene is TRBJ2-7, the V gene TRBV19, with 7 bases matching TRBD1. The V gene end was trimmed by 0 bases and the J gene end by 2 bases; junction bases not matched to a gene: 4. The CDR3 is made up of 15 amino acids. CDR1 and CDR2 from the germline V gene are LNHDA and SQIVND (reference sequence). CDR3 sequence (DNA): TGTGCCAGTAGTATAGATTTACAGGGGCCCTACGAGCAGTACTTC. Translation gives CASSIDLQGPYEQYF.

This chain connects TRBV30 to TRBJ1-2, with 7 bases fitting TRBD1. Per the germline V gene, CDR1 is GTSNPN and CDR2 is SVGIG (reference sequence). The CDR3 is 16 amino acids. J was trimmed by 0 bases and V by 4 bases; bases with no gene match: 11. The CDR3: CAWKGGTAKANYGYTF. CDR3 in DNA: TGTGCCTGGAAAGGAGGGACAGCGAAAGCTAACTATGGCTACACCTTC.

This clone was counted a single time. The CDR3 region is CASRITGGEKLFF. In DNA form, the CDR3 reads TGTGCCAGCAGAATTACAGGGGGTGAAAAACTGTTTTTT. The chain is built from TRBV28 and TRBJ1-4; TRBD1 matches 8 bases. The CDR3 has 13 residues. V shed 6 bases and J 7 bases; nucleotides not matched to a gene: 4. The germline CDR1 and CDR2 sequences are MDHEN and SYDVKM.

V usage is TRBV5-4 and J usage is TRBJ1-1; unclear D gene. Germline V gene sequence: CDR1 SGHNT, CDR2 YYREEE (reference sequence). The CDR3 is 14 residues long. Trimming left V 4 bases short and J 0 bases short, with 10 bases between. CDR3 residues: CASSPPDMNTEAFF. The CDR3 DNA sequence: TGTGCCAGCAGCCCGCCAGACATGAACACTGAAGCTTTCTTT.

The rearrangement links TRBV5-1 to TRBJ1-5; D is ambiguous. The germline V and J ends were trimmed by 4 bases and 5 bases, with 13 bases remaining between them. This CDR3 has 14 residues. Germline V gene lookup returns CDR1 SGHRS and CDR2 YFSETQ. CDR3 sequence reads: CASSHGNPDQPQHF. The CDR3 DNA follows: TGCGCCAGCAGCCACGGGAACCCCGATCAGCCCCAGCATTTT.